The 15 T cell receptor beta chains below all came from one sample that was sequenced in a study of blood T cell repertoires in COVID-19. The data were produced by immunoSEQ multiplex PCR, yet TCRdb's version contains in-frame clones alone and is incomplete. This sample has approximately 230,000 clones, with about 86% found just once. What was sequenced was peripheral blood. These receptors all come from an elderly man with acute or convalescent COVID-19.

The J gene is TRBJ2-3, the V gene TRBV7-8; 7 bases are a match to TRBD2. The junction had 6 bases not matched to a gene; V was cut back by 1 base and J by 5 bases. Germline-derived CDR1 and CDR2 are SGHVS and FQNEAQ. The CDR3 extends over 15 amino acids. This CDR3 is CASSLGGRALDTQYF. The CDR3 nucleotides are TGTGCCAGCAGCTTAGGAGGGAGGGCCCTAGATACGCAGTATTTT.

The chain couples TRBV5-1 to TRBJ2-3, with 9 bases lining up with TRBD2. This CDR3 is 16 amino acids long. Per germline, CDR1 SGHRS and CDR2 YFSETQ. The trim removed 0 bases at V and 1 base at J, leaving 3 bases unmatched. DNA of the CDR3: TGCGCCAGCAGCTTGGGGTGGACTAGCGGCACAGATACGCAGTATTTT. Translation gives CASSLGWTSGTDTQYF.

The J gene is TRBJ2-5, the V gene TRBV9, with TRBD2 matching over 15 bases. CDR1 and CDR2 from the germline V gene are SGDLS and YYNGEE. V shed 3 bases, J shed 5 bases, and the junction held 8 bases outside the gene matches. The CDR3 has 17 residues. This CDR3 is CASSAGTSGGPRETQYF. The DNA of the CDR3 is TGTGCCAGCAGCGCCGGGACTAGCGGGGGGCCAAGGGAGACCCAGTACTTC.

Here the CDR3 reads CASTVTGRGYTF. The CDR3 nucleotides read TGTGCCAGCACGGTTACAGGGAGAGGCTACACCTTC. This chain links TRBV19 with TRBJ1-2; D possibly corresponds to TRBD1 (6 bases). CDR3 length: 12 amino acids. CDR1 LNHDA and CDR2 SQIVND come from the germline V gene (reference sequence). Between the trimmed V and J ends, which lost 9 bases and 8 bases, there was a span of 16 bases.

J is TRBJ1-1 and V is TRBV19; unclear D gene. CDR3 length: 15 amino acids. The V end was cut by 4 bases, the J end by 0 bases, with 12 bases between. The germline V gene has CDR1 LNHDA and CDR2 SQIVND (reference sequence). CDR3 DNA sequence: TGTGCCAGTAGTACCCCCCACGGTGTGAACACTGAAGCTTTCTTT. It codes for CASSTPHGVNTEAFF. Full variable domain (remainder filled in from reference TRBV19 and TRBJ1-1): DGGITQSPKYLFRKEGQNVTLSCEQNLNHDAMYWYRQDPGQGLRLIYYSQIVNDFQKGDIAEGYSVSREKKESFPLTVTSAQKNPTAFYLCASSTPHGVNTEAFFGQGTRLTVV.

The chain links TRBV29-1 to TRBJ1-1, with D tentatively TRBD1 (6 bases). V lost 6 bases and J lost 0, with 14 bases in between. This CDR3 comprises 14 residues. The V gene's germline CDR1 is SQVTM and CDR2 ANQGSEA. The CDR3 bases are TGCAGCGTGCTCCGGGACACCATGAACACTGAAGCTTTCTTT. As protein: CSVLRDTMNTEAFF.

The CDR3 spells CASSSDRGYTGELFF. The CDR3 DNA follows: TGTGCCAGCAGCTCTGACAGGGGGTACACCGGGGAGCTGTTTTTT. The V gene is TRBV7-2, the J gene TRBJ2-2, with 9 nucleotides matching TRBD1. The germline V gene has CDR1 SGHTA and CDR2 FQGNSA. The CDR3 length is 15 residues. J lost 3 bases, V lost 4 bases, and 3 bases had no gene match.

The rearrangement uses TRBV12-3 or TRBV12-4 and TRBJ2-7; no reliable D call. V gave up 1 base and J gave up 3 bases, with 4 bases separating them. This CDR3 comprises 12 residues. The CDR3 region is CASSLGHYEQYF. CDR3 DNA: TGTGCCAGCAGTTTAGGACACTACGAGCAGTACTTC.

The V gene is TRBV3-1 (or the pseudogene TRBV3-2), the J gene TRBJ1-1; D is unclear. Trimming stripped 2 bases from V and 1 base from J, with 8 bases between. This CDR3 is built from 14 residues. Germline CDR1 reads LGHDT; CDR2 reads YNNKEL (reference sequence). The CDR3 sequence: CASSQRQPNTEAFF. CDR3 bases: TGTGCCAGCAGCCAAAGACAACCGAACACTGAAGCTTTCTTT.

This chain connects TRBV27 to TRBJ1-1; weak D call: TRBD1 (5 bases). V lost 3 bases and J lost 5, with 13 bases in between. The V gene's germline CDR1 is MNHEY and CDR2 SMNVEV (reference sequence). This CDR3 comprises 14 residues. This chain's CDR3 is CASSFYGGTTEAFF. The CDR3 DNA reads TGTGCCAGCAGTTTTTACGGGGGTACGACTGAAGCTTTCTTT.

V gene TRBV5-5 combines with J gene TRBJ1-2; D is uncertain. This CDR3 is built from 15 residues. Germline V lookup: CDR1 SGHKS, CDR2 YYEKEE (reference sequence). Trimming took 0 bases from V and 4 from J, leaving 13 bases between them. For the CDR3, the DNA is TGTGCCAGCAGCTTGGCTAACTCAGGAATCTATGGCTACACCTTC. Its protein product is CASSLANSGIYGYTF.

This clone was picked up one time. The genes are TRBV19 and TRBJ2-5; D may be TRBD1 (6 bases). Germline CDR1 and CDR2: LNHDA and SQIVND (reference sequence). This CDR3 region has 13 residues. Between the trimmed V and J ends, which lost 6 bases and 4 bases, there was a span of 12 bases. The CDR3 spells CASRMTGRETQYF. The CDR3 region has the DNA TGTGCCAGTAGAATGACAGGTAGAGAGACCCAGTACTTC.

The rearrangement links TRBV15 to TRBJ2-1; the D gene is possibly TRBD2 (6 bases). V was pared by 2 bases and J by 5 bases, with 10 bases between. This CDR3 contains 14 residues. Germline lookup yields CDR1 LNHNV and CDR2 YYDKDF (reference sequence). The CDR3 DNA reads TGTGCCACCAGCAGACTAGCGCCAGACAATGAGCAGTTCTTC. Translation gives CATSRLAPDNEQFF.

This clone has only one observation. The chain recombines TRBV5-1 with TRBJ2-5; TRBD2 is a possible D gene (6 bases). CDR1 is SGHRS and CDR2 is YFSETQ in the germline V gene. V shed 2 bases and J shed 2 bases, with 16 bases lying between them. The CDR3 covers 16 residues. The CDR3 protein is CASSLSPGEGQETQYF. The CDR3 coding sequence is TGCGCCAGCAGCTTATCGCCGGGGGAAGGGCAAGAGACCCAGTACTTC.

DNA for the CDR3: TGCGCCAGCAGCCAAGACGAGGAAGCGGGAGCGGACGCGGATACGCAGTATTTT. Protein: CASSQDEEAGADADTQYF. This sequence joins TRBV4-1 and TRBJ2-3; 8 positions match TRBD2. With V trimmed by 0 bases and J by 6 bases, 14 bases remained unmatched. Germline lookup yields CDR1 MGHRA and CDR2 YSYEKL. This CDR3 contains 18 residues.